A selection of T cell receptor beta chains follows, all from one sample in a study of response to subunit inactivated influenza vaccine. In TCRdb, the RT-PCR reads were re-called with MiXCR into one record per CDR3 protein. The sample consists of a few hundred thousand distinct CDR3 sequences, approximately 7.3% of them appearing once. Sequencing was performed on PBMCs from blood, taken less than 30 months after vaccination. Receptor source: a man between 50 and 75 years old who received an inactivated influenza vaccine. CDR3s include the opening cysteine and the closing phenylalanine or tryptophan. The order of the fields is J gene, V gene, clone size, D gene, CDR3 DNA, CDR3 protein. A D gene is named only where the DNA matches it firmly. Clone size, where shown, is once, few, many, or a class for clones that have expanded.

>TRBJ1-1|TRBV20-1|-|-
TGCAGTGGGCAGGTGAACACTGAAGCTTTCTTT
CSGQVNTEAFF
>TRBJ2-5|TRBV2|-|TRBD1
TGTGCCAGCAACAACAGGGGGCTGGAGACCCAGTACTTC
CASNNRGLETQYF
>TRBJ2-7|TRBV20-1|few|TRBD2
TGCAGTGCTAGCCCGGGACTAGCGGGATACGAGCAGTACTTC
CSASPGLAGYEQYF
>TRBJ2-3|TRBV20-1|many|-
TGCAGTATAGGACCCACAGATACGCAGTATTTT
CSIGPTDTQYF
>TRBJ1-2|TRBV5-1|-|-
TGCGCCAGCAGCTTGGCCGCCAGGGGTCTAGGACATGGCTACACCTTC
CASSLAARGLGHGYTF
>TRBJ2-7|TRBV7-9|few|-
TGTGCCAGCAGCCTCGGGGACTCCGCCTCCTACGAGCAGTACTTC
CASSLGDSASYEQYF
>TRBJ1-5|TRBV10-1|few|TRBD1
TGCGCCAGCAGAGAAGGACAGGGAAGCAATCAGCCCCAGCATTTT
CASREGQGSNQPQHF
>TRBJ1-4|TRBV28|-|-
TGTGCCAGCAGTTTAGGGTCCTTAGGGGATGAAAAACTGTTTTTT
CASSLGSLGDEKLFF
>TRBJ1-5|TRBV7-2|many|-
TGTGCCAGCAGCATCGTCAAGAATCAGCCCCAGCATTTT
CASSIVKNQPQHF
>TRBJ2-5|TRBV11-3|-|TRBD2
TGTGCCAGCAGCTTGGGGATGACTAGCGGAGAGACCCAGTACTTC
CASSLGMTSGETQYF
>TRBJ2-7|TRBV4-2|-|TRBD2
TGTGCCAGCAGCCAAGGGTCGGGAGGGCTAGTCTATGAGCAGTACTTC
CASSQGSGGLVYEQYF
>TRBJ2-7|TRBV20-1|-|TRBD2
TGCTGTGCTAGAGATGTTCTTGGACTAGCGAGATCCTACGAGCAGTACTTC
CCARDVLGLARSYEQYF
>TRBJ1-6|TRBV21-1|-|-
TGTGCCAGCAGCAAAGAGGGCGGGACAGGGGAACGACGACGCTGGAGCTCCTATAATTCACCCCTCCACTTT
CASSKEGGTGERRRWSSYNSPLHF
>TRBJ2-2|TRBV11-2|-|TRBD1
TGTGCCAGCAGCTTAATGGCCGGGACAGCCTGGTACTATGCCGGGGAGCTGTTTTTT
CASSLMAGTAWYYAGELFF
>TRBJ2-7|TRBV20-1|few|TRBD2
TGCAGTGCTAGAGAACTAGCGGGAGGATCCTACGAGCAGTACTTC
CSARELAGGSYEQYF
>TRBJ2-1|TRBV7-6|-|TRBD2
TGTGCCAGCAGCTTATCAGCGGGGGGCTACAATGAGCAGTTCTTC
CASSLSAGGYNEQFF
>TRBJ1-2|TRBV20-1|many|TRBD1
TGCAGTGCGGGGGCACAGGGGCAATATGGCTACACCTTC
CSAGAQGQYGYTF
>TRBJ2-5|TRBV27|few|TRBD1
TGTGCCACCTCATTACCGACAGGGTCTTACCAAGAGACCCAGTACTTC
CATSLPTGSYQETQYF
>TRBJ1-1|TRBV5-1|-|TRBD1
TGCGCCAGCAGGGGACAGGGGGATATGGCTGAAGCTTTCTTT
CASRGQGDMAEAFF
>TRBJ2-1|TRBV10-3|many|-
TGTGCCATCAGTGAGAGGACCTCCTACAATGAGCAGTTCTTC
CAISERTSYNEQFF
>TRBJ1-5|TRBV7-2|-|-
TGTGCCAGCAGCTTAACCCCTGGGGGAAATCAGCCCCAGCATTTT
CASSLTPGGNQPQHF
>TRBJ1-5|TRBV27|few|-
TGTGCCAGCCGAATCGGGGGAGGGAGCAATCAGCCCCAGCATTTT
CASRIGGGSNQPQHF
>TRBJ1-1|TRBV9|-|TRBD1
TGTGCCAGCAGCGTAGGAACAGGGGTACCACCGAACACTGAAGCTTTCTTT
CASSVGTGVPPNTEAFF
>TRBJ2-7|TRBV6-2/TRBV6-3|many|-
TGTGCCAGCAGTTACGGGACGAACTACGAGCAGTACTTC
CASSYGTNYEQYF
>TRBJ2-1|TRBV29-1|many|-
TGCAGCGCAACGGGCAGGTTCAATGAGCAGTTCTTC
CSATGRFNEQFF
>TRBJ1-3|TRBV6-1|few|-
TGTGCCAGCAGTCCCCTCTACAGGCTCTCTGGAAACACCATATATTTT
CASSPLYRLSGNTIYF
>TRBJ2-7|TRBV29-1|-|-
TGCAGCTTTGGACGGGGCTACGAGCAGTACTTC
CSFGRGYEQYF
>TRBJ2-1|TRBV12-3/TRBV12-4|few|TRBD2
TGTGCCAGCAGTTTTACTAGCGGGGGGGCAGATGAGCAGTTCTTC
CASSFTSGGADEQFF
>TRBJ2-2|TRBV9|few|-
TGTGCCAGCAGCGGAGCGAACACCGGGGAGCTGTTTTTT
CASSGANTGELFF
>TRBJ1-2|TRBV3-1|few|-
TGTGCCAGCAGCCATAACTATGGCTACACCTTC
CASSHNYGYTF
>TRBJ2-3|TRBV5-1|-|TRBD1
TGCGCCAGTTACCGGGACAGGGGATATACGCAGTATTTT
CASYRDRGYTQYF
>TRBJ1-5|TRBV20-1|-|-
TGCAGTGCTAGAGGGACGCCAAAAGACAATCAGCCCCAGCATTTT
CSARGTPKDNQPQHF
>TRBJ2-7|TRBV7-9|many|TRBD2
TGTGCCAGCAGCTTAGGAGCGGGAGGCACCTACGAGCAGTACTTC
CASSLGAGGTYEQYF
>TRBJ2-5|TRBV20-1|-|TRBD1
TGCAGTGCCCGGACCGGGACAGGGGTGGCTGAGACCCAGTACTTC
CSARTGTGVAETQYF
>TRBJ1-5|TRBV20-1|-|-
TGCAGTGCTAGCCCCAGGCTGCACTATAGCAATCAGCCCCAGCATTTT
CSASPRLHYSNQPQHF
>TRBJ2-2|TRBV4-2|-|TRBD2
TGTGCCAGCAGGACTAGCGGGGCGAACACCGGGGAGCTGTTTTTT
CASRTSGANTGELFF
>TRBJ2-2|TRBV29-1|many|TRBD1
TGCAGCGCCGGACAGGCCTCCGGGGAGCTGTTTTTT
CSAGQASGELFF
>TRBJ2-2|TRBV5-1|many|-
TGCGCCAGCAGCTTGGTGCTCAACACCGGGGAGCTGTTTTTT
CASSLVLNTGELFF
>TRBJ2-2|TRBV12-3/TRBV12-4|many|TRBD1
TGTGCCAGCAGAAGACCGGGACAGGGGGTCACCGGGGAGCTGTTTTTT
CASRRPGQGVTGELFF
>TRBJ2-7|TRBV6-1|few|TRBD1
TGTGCCAGCAGGCAGAACAGGGGGCCCTCTCACGAGCAGTACTTC
CASRQNRGPSHEQYF
>TRBJ2-2|TRBV12-3/TRBV12-4|many|TRBD1
TGTGCCAGCAGTTCCGTTTTCGGGACAGGGGGCTCGACGAACACCGGGGAGCTGTTTTTT
CASSSVFGTGGSTNTGELFF
>TRBJ2-7|TRBV7-2|-|-
TGTGCCAGCAGCTTAGCGGGCGGGGAGAAGGGCGAGCAGTACTTC
CASSLAGGEKGEQYF